This T cell receptor (beta chain) was recorded in a study of neurological immune-mediated disorders. Ten or more counts support this clonotype. Its specificity is not known. The making of cDNA relied on 5'RACE with 10-nucleotide random UMIs. TCRdb reanalysed the 5' RACE reads using MiXCR and keeps one entry per CDR3 protein. The sample holds about 46,000 distinct CDR3 sequences, less than 2% seen once. Study-level points and caveats: With the multiple sclerosis repertoire cluster, neither clinical nor MRI features showed any association.

Germline CDR1 DFQATT, CDR2 SNEGSKA (reference sequence). The CDR3 has 12 amino acids. The chain couples TRBV20-1 to TRBJ1-2; D perhaps matches TRBD1 (5 bases). The sequence came from a woman aged 35 to 49 with multiple sclerosis. Material for sequencing was PBMCs. The CDR3 is CSGAISIYGYTF. The CDR3 DNA follows: TGCAGCGGGGCTATAAGTATTTATGGCTACACCTTC.